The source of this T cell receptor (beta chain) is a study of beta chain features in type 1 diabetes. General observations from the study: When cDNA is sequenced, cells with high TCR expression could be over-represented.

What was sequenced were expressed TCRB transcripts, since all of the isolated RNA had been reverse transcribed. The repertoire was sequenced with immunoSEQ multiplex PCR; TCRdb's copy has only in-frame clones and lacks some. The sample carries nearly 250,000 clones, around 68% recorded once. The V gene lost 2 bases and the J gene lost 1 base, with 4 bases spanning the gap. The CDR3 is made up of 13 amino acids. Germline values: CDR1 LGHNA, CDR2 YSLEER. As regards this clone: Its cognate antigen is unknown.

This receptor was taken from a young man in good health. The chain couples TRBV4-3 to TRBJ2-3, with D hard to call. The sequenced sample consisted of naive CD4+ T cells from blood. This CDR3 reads CASSQQRTDTQYF. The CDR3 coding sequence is TGCGCCAGCAGCCAACAGCGCACAGATACGCAGTATTTT.